The rows below give T cell receptor beta chains drawn from one sample of a study of immune evolution from preneoplasia to lung adenocarcinoma. Only in-frame clones appear in the TCRdb table, and some are missing; sequencing was by immunoSEQ multiplex PCR. Of 15,000 to 20,000 clones listed, around 88% are singletons. Sequenced material: FFPE invasive lung adenocarcinoma tissue. These receptors were taken from a person between 70 and 80 years old with invasive lung adenocarcinoma. CDR3s include the opening cysteine and the closing phenylalanine or tryptophan. A D gene is named only where the DNA matches it firmly. Clone size, where shown, is once, few, many, or a class for clones that have expanded.

TRBV5-8	TRBJ2-7	.	.	CASSLVGVPHEQYF	TGTGCCAGCAGCTTGGTGGGGGTTCCCCACGAGCAGTACTTC
TRBV9	TRBJ1-1	.	.	CASSKNPGSGTEAFF	TGTGCCAGCAGCAAGAATCCGGGATCAGGCACTGAAGCTTTCTTT
TRBV5-6	TRBJ2-7	.	.	CASSLLDRIDEQYF	TGTGCCAGCAGCTTACTTGACAGGATCGACGAGCAGTACTTC
TRBV6-5	TRBJ2-2	TRBD1	.	CASLGTANTGELFF	TGTGCCAGCTTGGGGACAGCCAACACCGGGGAGCTGTTTTTT
TRBV6-5	TRBJ2-3	.	.	CASSYSGSTDTQYF	TGTGCCAGCAGTTACAGTGGGAGCACAGATACGCAGTATTTT
TRBV7-8	TRBJ2-1	TRBD2	.	CASSSAIPGLLYNEQFF	TGTGCCAGCAGCTCCGCTATACCGGGACTACTATACAATGAGCAGTTCTTC
TRBV29-1	TRBJ2-3	.	.	CSVPGVLHTDTQYF	TGCAGCGTACCAGGGGTCCTCCACACAGATACGCAGTATTTT
TRBV5-6	TRBJ1-1	.	.	CASSSLGKAFF	TGTGCCAGCAGCTCTCTCGGGAAAGCTTTCTTT
TRBV28	TRBJ2-2	.	few	CASSFVTDSNTGELFF	TGTGCCAGCAGTTTTGTAACAGATTCGAACACCGGGGAGCTGTTTTTT
TRBV7-9	TRBJ2-7	.	once	CASSLVLAPYEQYF	TGTGCCAGCAGCTTAGTTCTCGCCCCCTACGAGCAGTACTTC